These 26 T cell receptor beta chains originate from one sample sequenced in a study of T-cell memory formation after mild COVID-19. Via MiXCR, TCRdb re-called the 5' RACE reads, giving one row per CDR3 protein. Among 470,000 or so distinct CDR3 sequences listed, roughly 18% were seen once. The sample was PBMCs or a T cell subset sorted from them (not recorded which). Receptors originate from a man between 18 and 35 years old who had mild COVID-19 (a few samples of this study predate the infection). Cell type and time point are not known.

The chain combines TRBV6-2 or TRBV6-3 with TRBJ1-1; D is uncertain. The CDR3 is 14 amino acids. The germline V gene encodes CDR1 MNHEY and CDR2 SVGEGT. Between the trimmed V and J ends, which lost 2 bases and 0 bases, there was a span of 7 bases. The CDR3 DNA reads TGTGCCAGCAGTTACCTGGGCATGAACACTGAAGCTTTCTTT. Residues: CASSYLGMNTEAFF.

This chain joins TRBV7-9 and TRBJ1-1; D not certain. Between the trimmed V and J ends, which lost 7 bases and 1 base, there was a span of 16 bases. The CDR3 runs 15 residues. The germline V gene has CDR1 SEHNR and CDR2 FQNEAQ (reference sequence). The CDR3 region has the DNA TGTGCCAGCACACTTCAACTCCGGGAGAACACTGAAGCTTTCTTT. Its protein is CASTLQLRENTEAFF.

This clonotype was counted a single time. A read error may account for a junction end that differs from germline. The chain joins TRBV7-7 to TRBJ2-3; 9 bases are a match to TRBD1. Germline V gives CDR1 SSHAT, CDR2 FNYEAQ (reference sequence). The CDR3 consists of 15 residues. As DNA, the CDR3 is TGTGCTAGCAGCCGCACAGGGGGCGGCTCAGATACGCAGTATTTT. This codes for CASSRTGGGSDTQYF.

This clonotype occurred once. The CDR3 DNA is TGCAGTGCTAGTCAGGGGGGGTTTATGAACACTGAAGCTTTCTTT. Amino acids: CSASQGGFMNTEAFF. This chain links TRBV20-1 with TRBJ1-1; 7 bases are shared with TRBD1. V lost 3 bases to trimming and J lost 0 bases; unmatched junction nucleotides: 7. The CDR3 spans 15 residues. CDR1 is DFQATT, CDR2 SNEGSKA, per germline (reference sequence).

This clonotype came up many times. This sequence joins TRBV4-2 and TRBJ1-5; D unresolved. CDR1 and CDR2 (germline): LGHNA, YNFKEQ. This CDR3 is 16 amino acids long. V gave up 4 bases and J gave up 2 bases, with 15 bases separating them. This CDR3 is CASSPQKERGNQPQHF. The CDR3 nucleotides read TGTGCCAGCAGCCCCCAGAAGGAGAGGGGCAATCAGCCCCAGCATTTT.

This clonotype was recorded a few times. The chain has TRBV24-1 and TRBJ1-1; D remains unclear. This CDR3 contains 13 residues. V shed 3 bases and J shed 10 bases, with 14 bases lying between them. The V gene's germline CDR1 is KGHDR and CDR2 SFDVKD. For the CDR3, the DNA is TGTGCCACCAGTGATGGCTCACTGCCGGGAGCTTTCTTT. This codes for CATSDGSLPGAFF.

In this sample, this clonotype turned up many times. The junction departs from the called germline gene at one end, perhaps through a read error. The CDR3 sequence is CASSSGTSGGNEQFF. CDR3 DNA: TGTGCCAGCAGCTCCGGGACTAGCGGGGGCAATGAGCAGTTCTTC. The chain couples TRBV5-1 to TRBJ2-1; 14 nucleotides align to TRBD2. The CDR3 covers 15 residues. The germline V gene has CDR1 SGHRS and CDR2 YFSETQ.

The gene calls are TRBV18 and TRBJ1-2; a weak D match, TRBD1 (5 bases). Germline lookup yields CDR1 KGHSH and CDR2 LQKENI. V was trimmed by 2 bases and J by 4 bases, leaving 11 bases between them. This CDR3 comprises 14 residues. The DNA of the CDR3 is TGTGCCAGCTCACCAACCGACAGTTCCTATGGCTACACCTTC. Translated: CASSPTDSSYGYTF.

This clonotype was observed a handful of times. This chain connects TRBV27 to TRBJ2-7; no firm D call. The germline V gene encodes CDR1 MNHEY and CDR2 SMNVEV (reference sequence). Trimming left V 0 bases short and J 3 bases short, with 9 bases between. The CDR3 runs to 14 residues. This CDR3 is CASSLSVPYYEQYV. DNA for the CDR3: TGTGCCAGCAGTTTATCGGTCCCCTACTACGAGCAGTACGTC.

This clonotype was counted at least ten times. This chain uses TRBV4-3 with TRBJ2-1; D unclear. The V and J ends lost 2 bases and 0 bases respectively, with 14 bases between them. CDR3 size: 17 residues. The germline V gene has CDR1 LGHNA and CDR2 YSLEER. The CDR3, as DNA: TGCGCCAGCAGCCAATCTGAAACCGGTAGCTCCTACAATGAGCAGTTCTTC. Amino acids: CASSQSETGSSYNEQFF.

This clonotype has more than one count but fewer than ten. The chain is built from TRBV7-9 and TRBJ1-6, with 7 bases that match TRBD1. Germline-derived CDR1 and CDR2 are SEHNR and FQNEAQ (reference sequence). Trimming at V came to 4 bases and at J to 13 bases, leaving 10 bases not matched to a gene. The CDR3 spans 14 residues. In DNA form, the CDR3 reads TGTGCCAGCAGCTCAGCGGGACAGCGATCGCCCCTCCACTTT. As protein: CASSSAGQRSPLHF.

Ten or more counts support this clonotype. CDR3 DNA sequence: TGCAGCGTTGTAGGGTGGGGGAGCACAGATACGCAGTATTTT. It specifies CSVVGWGSTDTQYF. This rearrangement joins TRBV29-1 to TRBJ2-3, with D perhaps matching TRBD1 or TRBD2 (5 bases each). V was pared by 4 bases and J by 0 bases, with 11 bases between. This CDR3 spans 14 amino acids. The germline V gene encodes CDR1 SQVTM and CDR2 ANQGSEA.

The chain's CDR3 is CASSETGGTYEQYF. DNA of the CDR3: TGTGCCAGCAGCGAGACAGGAGGGACCTACGAGCAGTACTTC. The genes are TRBV14 and TRBJ2-7; either TRBD1 or TRBD2 may fit D (6 bases each). The V and J ends lost 5 bases and 2 bases respectively, with 13 bases between them. This CDR3 is 14 amino acids long. Germline V gene data show CDR1 as SGHDN and CDR2 as FVKESK.

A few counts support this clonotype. The CDR3 bases are TGTGCCAGCAGTTTGGGGTTCTTGAACTATGGCTACACCTTC. Its translation is CASSLGFLNYGYTF. This sequence joins TRBV6-2 or TRBV6-3 and TRBJ1-2; no firm D call. CDR1 and CDR2 from the germline V gene are MNHEY and SVGEGT. The V and J ends lost 4 bases and 2 bases respectively, with 11 bases between them. There are 14 residues in the CDR3.

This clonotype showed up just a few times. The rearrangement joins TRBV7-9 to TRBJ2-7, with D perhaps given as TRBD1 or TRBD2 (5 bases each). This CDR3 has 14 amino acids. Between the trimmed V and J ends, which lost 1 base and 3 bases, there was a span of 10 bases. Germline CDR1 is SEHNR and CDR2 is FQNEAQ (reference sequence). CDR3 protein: CASSLGGSGYEQYV. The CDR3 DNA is TGTGCCAGCAGCTTAGGGGGGAGCGGCTACGAGCAGTACGTC.

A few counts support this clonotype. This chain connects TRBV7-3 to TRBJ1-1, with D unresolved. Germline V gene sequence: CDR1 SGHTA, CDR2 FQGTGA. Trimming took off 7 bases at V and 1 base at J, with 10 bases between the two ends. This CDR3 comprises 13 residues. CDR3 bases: TGTGCCAGCAAGGAGACCCCGAACACTGAAGCTTTCTTT. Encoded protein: CASKETPNTEAFF.

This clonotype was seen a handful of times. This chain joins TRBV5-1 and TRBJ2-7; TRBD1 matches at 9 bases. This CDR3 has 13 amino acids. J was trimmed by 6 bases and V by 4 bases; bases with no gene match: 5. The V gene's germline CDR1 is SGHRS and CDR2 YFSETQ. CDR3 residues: CASSTGTGFEQYV. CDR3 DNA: TGCGCCAGCAGCACCGGGACAGGGTTCGAGCAGTACGTC.

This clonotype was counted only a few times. The CDR3, as DNA: TGCGCCAGCAGCACCCGACTAGCGGGCAATGAGCAGTTCTTC. Its translation is CASSTRLAGNEQFF. The rearrangement links TRBV5-1 to TRBJ2-1; 10 nucleotides match TRBD2. The V gene's germline CDR1 is SGHRS and CDR2 YFSETQ. V dropped 4 bases and J dropped 6; count of bases not matched to a gene: 4. The CDR3 runs to 14 residues. Full variable domain (missing parts from reference TRBV5-1 and TRBJ2-1): KAGVTQTPRYLIKTRGQQVTLSCSPISGHRSVSWYQQTPGQGLQFLFEYFSETQRNKGNFPGRFSGRQFSNSRSEMNVSTLELGDSALYLCASSTRLAGNEQFFGPGTRLTVL.

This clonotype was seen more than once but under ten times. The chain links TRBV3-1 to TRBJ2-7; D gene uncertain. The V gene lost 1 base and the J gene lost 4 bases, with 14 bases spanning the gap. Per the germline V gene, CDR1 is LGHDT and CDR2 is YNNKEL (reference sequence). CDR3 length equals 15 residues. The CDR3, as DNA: TGTGCCAGCAGCCAAGGGGCAGCAGCCCCTTACGAGCAGTACTTC. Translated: CASSQGAAAPYEQYF.

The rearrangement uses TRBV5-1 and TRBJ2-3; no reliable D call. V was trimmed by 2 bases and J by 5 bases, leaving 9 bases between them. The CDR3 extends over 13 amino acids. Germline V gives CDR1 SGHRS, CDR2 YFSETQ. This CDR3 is CASSLFPGDTQYF. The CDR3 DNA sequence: TGCGCCAGCAGCTTATTCCCCGGAGATACGCAGTATTTT.

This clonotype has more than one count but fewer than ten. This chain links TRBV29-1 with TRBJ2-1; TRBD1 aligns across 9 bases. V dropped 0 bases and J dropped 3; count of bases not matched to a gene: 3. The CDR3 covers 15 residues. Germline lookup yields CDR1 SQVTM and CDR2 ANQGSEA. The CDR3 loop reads CSVEDRQGVYNEQFF. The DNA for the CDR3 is TGCAGCGTTGAAGATAGACAGGGGGTCTACAATGAGCAGTTCTTC.

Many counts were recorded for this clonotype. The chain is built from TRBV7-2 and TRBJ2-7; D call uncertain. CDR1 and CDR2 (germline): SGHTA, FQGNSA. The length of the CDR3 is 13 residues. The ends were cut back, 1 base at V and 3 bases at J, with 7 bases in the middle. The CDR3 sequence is CASSLGPNYEQYF. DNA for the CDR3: TGTGCCAGCAGCTTAGGCCCAAACTACGAGCAGTACTTC.

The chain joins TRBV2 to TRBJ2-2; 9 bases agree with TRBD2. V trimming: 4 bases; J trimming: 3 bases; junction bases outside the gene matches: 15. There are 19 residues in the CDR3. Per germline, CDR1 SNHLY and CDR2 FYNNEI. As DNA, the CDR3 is TGTGCCAGCAGTGCAAGCTGGCGGGGGGGCCTAGGGGACACCGGGGAGCTGTTTTTT. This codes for CASSASWRGGLGDTGELFF.

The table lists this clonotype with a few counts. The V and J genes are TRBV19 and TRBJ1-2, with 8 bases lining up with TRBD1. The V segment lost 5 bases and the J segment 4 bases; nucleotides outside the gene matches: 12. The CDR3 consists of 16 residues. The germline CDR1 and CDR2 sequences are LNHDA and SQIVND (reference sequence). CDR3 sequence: CASSAETGGSRYGYTF. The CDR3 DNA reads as TGTGCCAGTAGTGCCGAAACAGGGGGAAGCCGCTATGGCTACACCTTC.

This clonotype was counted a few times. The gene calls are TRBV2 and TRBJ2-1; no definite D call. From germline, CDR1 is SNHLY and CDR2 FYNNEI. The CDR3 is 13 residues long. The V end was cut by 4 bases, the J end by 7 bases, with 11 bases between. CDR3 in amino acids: CASSAVWDNEQFF. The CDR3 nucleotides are TGTGCCAGCAGTGCGGTGTGGGATAATGAGCAGTTCTTC.

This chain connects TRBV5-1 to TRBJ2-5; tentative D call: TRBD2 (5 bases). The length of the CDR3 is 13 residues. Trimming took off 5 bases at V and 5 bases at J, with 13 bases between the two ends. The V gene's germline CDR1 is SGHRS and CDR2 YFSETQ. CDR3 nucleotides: TGCGCCAGCAGAATGGGCCCGGGGGAGACCCAGTACTTC. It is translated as CASRMGPGETQYF.